This TCR beta chain was sequenced for a study of blood T cells in healthy people across ages. Whole-study results and caveats: Fewer expanded clones and more diversity marked long-lived versus aged donors.

In germline, CDR1 is SGHTA, CDR2 FQGNSA. The CDR3 length is 15 residues. This clonotype was detected only a few times. Its specificity is unknown. The authors ran a second PCR of about 7 to 11 cycles using a sample-barcoded 5' primer and a J-beta primer mix. No fewer than 2.5 million CDR3-containing paired-end reads came from each sample. Each CDR3 protein gets one entry after TCRdb re-called the 5' RACE reads with MiXCR. The sample shows 800,000 or so distinct CDR3 sequences, 62% of them seen only once. This chain links TRBV7-2 with TRBJ2-5; 10 bases map to TRBD1. The end of the DNA is better explained by TRBJ2-7, so the J call may be wrong. This receptor was identified in a man younger than 45 in good health. Sequenced material: blood. The CDR3 DNA follows: TGTGCCAGCAGCTTAATGGGACAGGGGTCGACCGAGCAGTACTTC. Translated, it gives CASSLMGQGSTEQYF.